The clone carrying this T cell receptor beta chain was observed a few times. The germline CDR1 and CDR2 sequences are MNHNY and SVGAGI (reference sequence). CDR3 length: 12 amino acids. V gave up 2 bases and J gave up 12 bases, with 11 bases separating them. The TCRbeta library was prepared with unique molecular identifiers. MiXCR, applied by TCRdb to the PCR reads, yields one record per CDR3 protein. In the table there are 600,000 to 700,000 distinct CDR3 sequences, roughly 15% of which are singletons. The source of the sample is a study of T-cell reconstitution after alpha-beta-depleted transplantation in children.

Material: PBMCs from the stem cell graft donor, obtained from the stem cell graft. The genes are TRBV6-6 and TRBJ2-1; a possible D gene is TRBD2 (5 bases). The origin of this receptor is a human donor who donated a stem cell graft to a child with acute myeloid leukemia. CDR3 amino acids: CASSYRDEGQFF. Written as DNA, the CDR3 is TGTGCCAGCAGTTACCGGGATGAGGGGCAGTTCTTC.